Listed here is a single T cell receptor beta chain. Its antigen is unknown. These data belong to a study of cytomegalovirus exposure and HLA in healthy donors. Study outcomes and limitations: The authors enumerated 180 or so TCR beta chains as linked to cytomegalovirus. Diagnosis of cytomegalovirus status made by the classifier reportedly showed high specificity and sensitivity. The TCR clusters that emerged in the first cohort tended, a later analysis found, to co-occur in the 120 or so validation repertoires. The dataset shows that most TCR sequences were rare, while some public TCRs occurred in many donors.

The protocol was immunoSEQ multiplex PCR, while the TCRdb copy is restricted to in-frame clones and leaves out a portion. Here the sample spans fewer than 250,000 clones, more than 75% being singletons. What was sequenced was PBMCs. The sequence was collected from a woman aged 18-29 years in good health and CMV-seropositive.

The CDR3 region has the DNA TGTGCCTGGAGCCAGAAGGGAGCAGGGGGTACAGATACGCAGTATTTT. Its protein product is CAWSQKGAGGTDTQYF. The chain carries TRBV30 and TRBJ2-3; TRBD1 aligns across 7 bases. This CDR3 spans 16 amino acids. Germline-derived CDR1 and CDR2 are GTSNPN and SVGIG (reference sequence). Germline trimming cut 3 bases from V and 3 bases from J; bases unmatched to any gene: 12.